The next 19 T cell receptor beta chains were all read from a single sample in a study of OX40 agonist ivuxolimab in advanced cancers. Clones were sequenced by immunoSEQ multiplex PCR, and TCRdb holds only the in-frame ones, with some missing. The sample yields some 77,000 clones, approximately 92% seen once. The sequencing used CD4+ or CD8+ T cells sorted from blood, collected in a trial of the OX40 agonist ivuxolimab. The receptors were sampled from an adult with an advanced solid tumor such as melanoma, head and neck, liver or kidney cancer.

This sequence joins TRBV9 and TRBJ2-2; D possibly uses TRBD1 or TRBD2 (5 bases each). V shed 0 bases and J shed 6 bases, with 9 bases lying between them. The length of the CDR3 is 14 residues. Germline CDR1 and CDR2: SGDLS and YYNGEE. CDR3 amino acids: CASSVGGVAGELFF. CDR3 DNA: TGTGCCAGCAGCGTAGGAGGGGTGGCCGGGGAGCTGTTTTTT.

The chain carries TRBV5-4 and TRBJ2-7, with D unclear. The V gene lost 1 base and the J gene lost 3 bases, with 14 bases spanning the gap. Per the germline V gene, CDR1 is SGHNT and CDR2 is YYREEE (reference sequence). CDR3 length equals 15 residues. The CDR3 DNA sequence: TGTGCCAGCAGCTTGTGTATCGAGGTTTACTACGAGCAGTACTTC. This encodes CASSLCIEVYYEQYF.

The chain is built from TRBV28 and TRBJ2-4; D perhaps matches TRBD1 (6 bases). The CDR3 is 11 residues long. Trimming took off 8 bases at V and 14 bases at J, with 16 bases between the two ends. Germline CDR1 is MDHEN and CDR2 is SYDVKM. CDR3 protein: CASRDIAMEYF. CDR3 nucleotide sequence: TGTGCCAGCCGGGACATAGCAATGGAGTACTTC.

This rearrangement joins TRBV28 to TRBJ2-7, with 8 bases identical to TRBD1. The CDR3 covers 15 residues. With 6 bases clipped from V and 2 bases from J, the junction kept 9 bases outside the gene matches. Germline CDR1 and CDR2: MDHEN and SYDVKM. The CDR3 nucleotides are TGTGCCAGCAGAAAGACAGGGGCTAATACCTACGAGCAGTACTTC. It translates to CASRKTGANTYEQYF.

The rearrangement joins TRBV7-9 to TRBJ2-5; the match to TRBD1 covers 9 bases. V was clipped by 0 bases and J by 2 bases; unmatched bases: 4. The germline V gene encodes CDR1 SEHNR and CDR2 FQNEAQ (reference sequence). The CDR3 sequence is 16 residues long. The CDR3 here is CASSLAPGQGQETQYF. CDR3 sequence (DNA): TGTGCCAGCAGCTTAGCCCCGGGACAGGGACAAGAGACCCAGTACTTC.

The V and J genes are TRBV10-3 and TRBJ1-1, with D possibly TRBD1 on 5 matching bases. Per germline, CDR1 ENHRY and CDR2 SYGVKD. This CDR3 has 14 residues. V was pared by 6 bases and J by 3 bases, with 14 bases between. The CDR3 protein is CAIRLRDADTEAFF. Here the CDR3 DNA reads TGTGCCATCAGACTCCGGGACGCCGACACTGAAGCTTTCTTT.

The J gene is TRBJ2-5, the V gene TRBV18; 7 nucleotides line up with TRBD2. V shed 6 bases, J shed 3 bases, and the junction held 10 bases outside the gene matches. There are 15 residues in the CDR3. The germline V gene has CDR1 KGHSH and CDR2 LQKENI. The CDR3 DNA sequence: TGTGCCAGCTCCGCGCGTCGGGCGGGGGAAGAGACCCAGTACTTC. Residues: CASSARRAGEETQYF. The variable domain in full, completed from reference TRBV18 and TRBJ2-5, reads NAGVMQNPRHLVRRRGQEARLRCSPMKGHSHVYWYRQLPEEGLKFMVYLQKENIIDESGMPKERFSAEFPKEGPSILRIQQVVRGDSAAYFCASSARRAGEETQYFGPGTRLLVL.

Only a few counts were recorded for this clone. V usage is TRBV2 and J usage is TRBJ1-5; no clear D gene. The CDR3 contains 13 residues. The V end was cut by 7 bases, the J end by 3 bases, with 10 bases between. Per germline, CDR1 SNHLY and CDR2 FYNNEI. CDR3 loop: CASTPGNNQPQHF. CDR3 DNA sequence: TGTGCCAGCACCCCTGGAAACAATCAGCCCCAGCATTTT.

This chain connects TRBV28 to TRBJ1-5, with 7 bases identical to TRBD1. Losses at the gene ends were 3 bases for V and 2 bases for J; bases not matched to a gene: 7. The V gene's germline CDR1 is MDHEN and CDR2 SYDVKM. This CDR3 comprises 16 residues. The DNA for the CDR3 is TGTGCCAGCAGTTTCGGGACAGCCCCCGGCAATCAGCCCCAGCATTTT. Translation: CASSFGTAPGNQPQHF.

This chain uses TRBV6-5 with TRBJ2-7; 9 bases agree with TRBD1. With 7 bases clipped from V and 4 bases from J, the junction kept 11 bases outside the gene matches. Germline assignment: CDR1 MNHEY and CDR2 SVGAGI. The CDR3 has 15 amino acids. CDR3 in DNA: TGTGCCAGCAAGATAGGCGGGACAGGGAGATACGAGCAGTACTTC. Protein: CASKIGGTGRYEQYF.

This clone appeared a few times. The rearrangement joins TRBV6-6 to TRBJ2-5, with 7 bases aligning to TRBD1. Germline V gene lookup returns CDR1 MNHNY and CDR2 SVGAGI (reference sequence). CDR3 length: 15 amino acids. Trimming took 5 bases from V and 5 from J; bases not matched to a gene: 11. The CDR3 here is CASSGPTGNGETQYF. In DNA form, the CDR3 reads TGTGCCAGCAGTGGCCCGACAGGGAACGGCGAGACCCAGTACTTC.

This chain uses TRBV30 with TRBJ2-6; D is uncertain. Germline CDR1 and CDR2: GTSNPN and SVGIG (reference sequence). There are 14 residues in the CDR3. Trimming took 7 bases from V and 0 from J, leaving 10 bases between them. The chain's CDR3 is CASQSDSGANVLTF. For the CDR3, the DNA is TGTGCCTCTCAGTCGGACTCTGGGGCCAACGTCCTGACTTTC. The full variable domain, completed using reference TRBV30 and TRBJ2-6, is SQTIHQWPATLVQPVGSPLSLECTVEGTSNPNLYWYRQAAGRGLQLLFYSVGIGQISSEVPQNLSASRPQDRQFILSSKKLLLSDSGFYLCASQSDSGANVLTFGAGSRLTVL.

V and J are TRBV5-1 and TRBJ2-1; 8 bases agree with TRBD1. Germline V gene sequence: CDR1 SGHRS, CDR2 YFSETQ. With V trimmed by 1 base and J by 10 bases, 7 bases remained unmatched. The CDR3 runs 14 residues. The CDR3 region has the DNA TGCGCCAGCAGCTTGAGACAGGGGACTCCGGAGCAGTTCTTC. Amino acids: CASSLRQGTPEQFF.

The chain has TRBV30 and TRBJ1-2; weak D call: TRBD1 (5 bases). Between the trimmed V and J ends, which lost 8 bases and 4 bases, there was a span of 14 bases. Germline V CDR1 and CDR2: GTSNPN, SVGIG (reference sequence). This CDR3 is built from 12 residues. The CDR3 loop reads CARSEGSYGYTF. CDR3 nucleotides: TGTGCCCGGTCGGAGGGGAGCTATGGCTACACCTTC.

The rearrangement links TRBV28 to TRBJ1-1; D uncertain. Germline V gene sequence: CDR1 MDHEN, CDR2 SYDVKM. CDR3 length equals 12 residues. Trimming removed 3 bases at V and 1 base at J, with 3 bases between. DNA for the CDR3: TGTGCCAGCAGTTTCTGGAACACTGAAGCTTTCTTT. As protein: CASSFWNTEAFF.

This sequence joins TRBV9 and TRBJ1-6; 9 nucleotides match TRBD1. The ends lost 3 bases at V and 7 bases at J; junction bases unmatched: 5. From germline, CDR1 is SGDLS and CDR2 YYNGEE. The CDR3 spans 15 residues. CDR3 loop: CASSDWGTGNSPLHF. The CDR3 DNA sequence: TGTGCCAGCAGCGATTGGGGGACAGGGAATTCACCCCTCCACTTT.

The chain links TRBV7-9 to TRBJ1-5; D unclear. V lost 1 base and J lost 0, with 10 bases in between. The CDR3 has 16 residues. Germline lookup yields CDR1 SEHNR and CDR2 FQNEAQ (reference sequence). CDR3 amino acids: CASSLGLGNSNQPQHF. In nucleotides, the CDR3 is TGTGCCAGCAGCTTAGGACTTGGGAATAGCAATCAGCCCCAGCATTTT.

The chain uses TRBV25-1 and TRBJ2-3, with D possibly matching TRBD1 (6 bases). Germline lookup yields CDR1 MGHDK and CDR2 SYGVNS. The CDR3 loop spans 14 amino acids. Trimming removed 7 bases at V and 3 bases at J, with 14 bases between. This CDR3 is CASNTQGRTDTQYF. CDR3 DNA sequence: TGTGCCAGCAATACGCAGGGGCGGACAGATACGCAGTATTTT.

The chain employs TRBV6-6 and TRBJ1-2; D is undetermined. Looked up from germline, CDR1 is MNHNY and CDR2 is SVGAGI (reference sequence). Trimming removed 2 bases at V and 4 bases at J, with 8 bases between. The CDR3 has 13 amino acids. CDR3: CASSYGVLYGYTF. Here the CDR3 DNA reads TGTGCCAGCAGTTACGGGGTACTCTATGGCTACACCTTC.